Shown below are 19 T cell receptor beta chains from a single sample sequenced in a study of spatial heterogeneity in lung cancer. MiXCR, run by TCRdb on the 5' RACE reads, gives a single entry per CDR3 protein. Altogether around 20,000 distinct CDR3 sequences are present, approximately 2.8% being singletons, with the ten largest covering under 8%. Study conclusions and caveats: Tumors with more nonsynonymous mutations had more expanded intratumoral alpha and beta TCRs.

The antigens these receptors bind are not known. This sample's time point: sample taken at primary tumor resection. The material was lung tumor tissue, obtained at surgery. These receptors all come from a male donor with early-stage non-small cell lung cancer.

This clonotype was observed at least ten times. The chain employs TRBV6-4 and TRBJ2-1; D possibly corresponds to TRBD1 (6 bases). Germline loops: CDR1 MRHNA, CDR2 SNTAGT. The ends were cut back, 5 bases at V and 2 bases at J, with 13 bases in the middle. The CDR3 has 15 amino acids. The chain's CDR3 is CASSRDTTAYNEQFF. DNA of the CDR3: TGTGCCAGCAGTCGGGACACTACCGCCTACAATGAGCAGTTCTTC.

The rearrangement uses TRBV7-3 and TRBJ2-1, with D unresolved. Germline CDR1 and CDR2: SGHTA and FQGTGA. V lost 5 bases, J lost 9 bases, and 11 bases lay in between. The CDR3 covers 12 residues. DNA of the CDR3: TGTGCCAGCAGCCCCCGTATGAGTGAGCAGTTCTTC. It codes for CASSPRMSEQFF.

Ten or more counts support this clonotype. V is TRBV29-1 and J is TRBJ2-3, with 7 bases fitting TRBD1. CDR3 length: 14 amino acids. Per the germline V gene, CDR1 is SQVTM and CDR2 is ANQGSEA. Trimming removed 4 bases from V and 2 bases from J; junction bases left unmatched: 6. CDR3 sequence (DNA): TGCAGCGTTGGACAGGGCCACGCCACAGATACGCAGTATTTT. This encodes CSVGQGHATDTQYF.

This clonotype was seen many times. This chain links TRBV12-3 or TRBV12-4 with TRBJ1-5; D is possibly TRBD1 (5 bases). This CDR3 comprises 14 residues. V was shortened by 4 bases and J by 4 bases, with 11 bases between the two germline ends. The CDR3 bases are TGTGCCAGCAGTTATGACAGAGTAAATCAGCCCCAGCATTTT. Encoded protein: CASSYDRVNQPQHF.

This clonotype was seen repeatedly, ten times or more. The chain is built from TRBV19 and TRBJ2-7; 8 nucleotides align to TRBD2. The CDR3 extends over 14 amino acids. Germline V gene lookup returns CDR1 LNHDA and CDR2 SQIVND (reference sequence). The V segment lost 5 bases and the J segment 3 bases; nucleotides outside the gene matches: 6. This chain's CDR3 is CASSPWTSFYEQYF. DNA of the CDR3: TGTGCCAGTAGTCCCTGGACTAGCTTCTACGAGCAGTACTTC.

This clonotype showed up many times. The rearrangement joins TRBV6-6 to TRBJ2-1, with TRBD2 matching over 9 bases. Germline CDR1 MNHNY, CDR2 SVGAGI (reference sequence). The trim removed 5 bases at V and 8 bases at J, leaving 10 bases unmatched. This CDR3 contains 15 residues. DNA of the CDR3: TGTGCCAGCAGTCAGTTGGGCGGGAGGGGCGATGAGCAGTTCTTC. It is translated as CASSQLGGRGDEQFF.

This clonotype was counted at least ten times. The V call is TRBV6-5, the J call TRBJ2-1; TRBD2 matches at 9 bases. V was clipped by 6 bases and J by 8 bases; unmatched bases: 11. Germline lookup yields CDR1 MNHEY and CDR2 SVGAGI. This CDR3 has 15 amino acids. The CDR3 protein is CASRYRTSASHEQFF. The CDR3 nucleotides are TGTGCCAGCAGGTACCGGACTAGCGCGTCCCATGAGCAGTTCTTC.

This clonotype was found many times. The V gene is TRBV6-2 or TRBV6-3, the J gene TRBJ1-1; no reliable D call. V lost 2 bases and J lost 1, with 11 bases in between. This CDR3 region has 15 residues. Germline CDR1 is MNHEY and CDR2 is SVGEGT. In DNA form, the CDR3 reads TGTGCCAGCAGTTACGGATTAGCTGCGAACACTGAAGCTTTCTTT. Translated: CASSYGLAANTEAFF.

This clonotype appeared many times. This chain joins TRBV13 and TRBJ2-5; weak D call: TRBD2 (7 bases). Germline V gene sequence: CDR1 PRHDT, CDR2 FYEKMQ (reference sequence). Trimming took 6 bases from V and 7 from J, leaving 18 bases between them. This CDR3 has 14 amino acids. The CDR3 loop reads CASSRRGADWTQYF. The DNA of the CDR3 is TGTGCCAGCAGTAGACGGGGGGCGGATTGGACCCAGTACTTC.

This clonotype has a count of ten or more. The chain carries TRBV7-2 and TRBJ2-2; D uncertain. This CDR3 spans 14 amino acids. Trimming removed 5 bases from V and 2 bases from J, with 9 bases in between. The germline gives CDR1 SGHTA, CDR2 FQGNSA. The CDR3 here is CASSHGTNTGELFF. The CDR3 nucleotides are TGTGCCAGCAGCCACGGCACTAACACCGGGGAGCTGTTTTTT. Based on the CDR3 plus reference TRBV7-2 and TRBJ2-2, the full variable domain is GAGVSQSPSNKVTEKGKDVELRCDPISGHTALYWYRQSLGQGLEFLIYFQGNSAPDKSGLPSDRFSAERTGGSVSTLTIQRTQQEDSAVYLCASSHGTNTGELFFGEGSRLTVL.

This clonotype was observed a few times. CDR3 in DNA: TGTGCCAGCTTGGTCGGACAGGGTGGACCCGGGGAGCTGTTTTTT. Protein product: CASLVGQGGPGELFF. The chain carries TRBV12-3 or TRBV12-4 and TRBJ2-2, with 8 bases fitting TRBD1. V trimming: 8 bases; J trimming: 6 bases; junction bases outside the gene matches: 11. The CDR3 has 15 amino acids.

This clonotype was picked up many times. The V and J genes are TRBV6-1 and TRBJ2-2; TRBD2 matches 9 bases. This CDR3 has 13 residues. The V gene end was trimmed by 4 bases and the J gene end by 7 bases; junction bases not matched to a gene: 1. Looked up from germline, CDR1 is MNHNS and CDR2 is SASEGT. The CDR3 DNA reads TGTGCCAGCAGTGGGACTAGCGTCGGGGAGCTGTTTTTT. Translated, it gives CASSGTSVGELFF.

Sample share makes this clonotype medium-sized (0.01 to 0.1%). The chain uses TRBV6-2 or TRBV6-3 and TRBJ2-4; 7 nucleotides align to TRBD1. Germline CDR1 MNHEY, CDR2 SVGEGT. V shed 5 bases and J 4 bases; nucleotides not matched to a gene: 2. The CDR3 consists of 13 residues. The CDR3 sequence is CASSMGQKNIQYF. The CDR3 coding sequence is TGTGCCAGCAGTATGGGACAGAAAAACATTCAGTACTTC.

At least ten counts were recorded for this clonotype. The rearrangement links TRBV12-3 or TRBV12-4 to TRBJ2-3; 7 bases fit TRBD1. Losses at the gene ends were 6 bases for V and 4 bases for J; bases not matched to a gene: 10. This CDR3 has 15 residues. The CDR3 nucleotides read TGTGCCAGCAGACGTGAGGGGGCTATGGCAGATACGCAGTATTTT. It translates to CASRREGAMADTQYF.

This clonotype has at least ten counts. The V gene is TRBV7-2, the J gene TRBJ1-2, with 10 nucleotides matching TRBD1. This CDR3 is 14 amino acids long. The V gene end was trimmed by 6 bases and the J gene end by 4 bases; junction bases not matched to a gene: 5. Germline CDR1 reads SGHTA; CDR2 reads FQGNSA. For the CDR3, the DNA is TGTGCCAGCAGACTAGGACAGGGGGGCTATGGCTACACCTTC. Translation: CASRLGQGGYGYTF.

At least ten counts were recorded for this clonotype. V and J are TRBV5-1 and TRBJ2-1; TRBD2 matches 15 bases. Germline V lookup: CDR1 SGHRS, CDR2 YFSETQ. The CDR3 runs 17 residues. V gave up 4 bases and J gave up 7 bases; unmatched junction bases: 9. The CDR3 sequence: CASSPPGGTSGRNEQFF. The CDR3 DNA follows: TGCGCCAGCAGCCCGCCAGGCGGGACTAGCGGGAGGAATGAGCAGTTCTTC. Using reference TRBV5-1 and TRBJ2-1 for the parts outside the CDR3, the full variable domain is KAGVTQTPRYLIKTRGQQVTLSCSPISGHRSVSWYQQTPGQGLQFLFEYFSETQRNKGNFPGRFSGRQFSNSRSEMNVSTLELGDSALYLCASSPPGGTSGRNEQFFGPGTRLTVL.

This clonotype has a count of ten or more. The chain is built from TRBV11-2 and TRBJ1-1; a weak D match, TRBD1 (6 bases). The CDR3 consists of 14 residues. Germline CDR1 is SGHAT and CDR2 is FQNNGV. The V end was cut by 3 bases, the J end by 4 bases, with 12 bases between. CDR3: CASSLRVGGTEAFF. The CDR3 nucleotides read TGTGCCAGCAGCTTGAGGGTAGGGGGCACTGAAGCTTTCTTT.

The V gene is TRBV4-1, the J gene TRBJ2-4; D remains unclear. The CDR3 consists of 16 residues. Trimming removed 1 base at V and 0 bases at J, with 10 bases between. The germline CDR1 and CDR2 sequences are MGHRA and YSYEKL. The CDR3 DNA reads as TGCGCCAGCAGCCAAGGTGCGGACCTAGCCAAAAACATTCAGTACTTC. Translating it yields CASSQGADLAKNIQYF.

This clonotype has ten or more counts. The chain combines TRBV3-1 with TRBJ2-3, with 9 bases that match TRBD2. The CDR3 is made up of 16 amino acids. V lost 3 bases, J lost 1 base, and 5 bases stayed unmatched. Germline V CDR1 and CDR2: LGHDT, YNNKEL (reference sequence). The CDR3 is CASSHVAGDGTDTQYF. The CDR3 nucleotides are TGTGCCAGCAGCCACGTAGCGGGAGATGGCACAGATACGCAGTATTTT.